This T cell receptor beta chain was identified during a study of CD8 T cells in ankylosing spondylitis. General study findings and limits: A TCR beta motif of roughly eight highly homologous variants appeared characteristic of ankylosing spondylitis blood.

Quantitative barcoded 5'-RACE was used to prepare TCR beta libraries. From the 5' RACE reads, TCRdb called clonotypes with MiXCR, one entry per CDR3 protein. Here the sample spans about 700,000 distinct CDR3 sequences, under 20% being singletons. Ten or more counts support this clonotype. Its antigen is undetermined. One end of the junction does not line up with germline, which may come from a read error. The CDR3 is made up of 11 amino acids. The genes are TRBV12-3 or TRBV12-4 and TRBJ2-5; D gene uncertain. Material: blood, either unsorted or a sorted T cell fraction (not recorded which). This TCR derives from a male donor with ankylosing spondylitis. CDR3 coding DNA: TGCGCCAGCAGCTTGGAAGAGACCCAGTACTTC. It specifies CASSLEETQYF.